The rows below give T cell receptor beta chains drawn from one sample of a study of T-cell reconstitution after alpha-beta-depleted transplantation in children. TCRdb re-analysed the PCR reads in MiXCR, keeping a single row per CDR3 protein. The sample consists of hundreds of thousands of distinct CDR3 sequences, roughly 13% of them appearing once. This specimen was PBMCs, mostly from graft donor cells, taken 360 days after TCRalphabeta/CD19-depleted stem cell transplant. All receptors come from a male patient younger than 18 who had a stem cell transplant for acute myeloid leukemia, so the T cells may come from the graft donor. Each CDR3 is given with its conserved first and last residue. A D gene is named only where the DNA matches it firmly. For some rows the clone size is stated as once, few or many, or as a class when expanded; others skip it.

>TRBV20-1|many|TRBJ2-3|TRBD2|16
TGCAGTGCTAGCCCAAGCGGGGTTTCATGGTCAGATACGCAGTATTTT
CSASPSGVSWSDTQYF
>TRBV7-8|many|TRBJ2-2|-|17
TGTGCCAGCAGCTTAGACTTACAGGTTCTGAACACCGGGGAGCTGTTTTTT
CASSLDLQVLNTGELFF
>TRBV11-2|-|TRBJ2-6|TRBD2|20
TGTGCCAGCAGCTTAGAAGTCCAGCGGGGGTTCCCAGGAGGGGCCAACGTCCTGACTTTC
CASSLEVQRGFPGGANVLTF
>TRBV12-3/TRBV12-4|many|TRBJ2-7|TRBD2|16
TGTGCCAGCGGTACTGGGGGGAGGGCCTTCCTCCACGAGCAGTACTTC
CASGTGGRAFLHEQYF
>TRBV7-3|-|TRBJ2-5|TRBD1|16
TGTGCCAGCAGCACAAGGGGGCAGGGGACAGGGGAGACCCAGTACTTC
CASSTRGQGTGETQYF
>TRBV7-2|-|TRBJ2-3|TRBD2|13
TGTGCCAGCAGGTCCGCGGGGGCAGATACGCAGTATTTT
CASRSAGADTQYF
>TRBV7-9|few|TRBJ1-1|-|14
TGTGCCAGCAGCTCGATAACCGTGGGCACTGAAGCTTTCTTT
CASSSITVGTEAFF
>TRBV12-3/TRBV12-4|many|TRBJ2-2|TRBD2|16
TGTGCCAGCAGTTTAACGAGCGGGAGGGCCACCGGGGAGCTGTTTTTT
CASSLTSGRATGELFF
>TRBV2|-|TRBJ1-4|-|15
TGTGCCAGCAGTCTAGAGGGACTCACTAATGAAAAACTGTTTTTT
CASSLEGLTNEKLFF
>TRBV11-2|few|TRBJ2-1|TRBD2|16
TGTGCCAGCAGCGCCCTAGCGGGAGGGGGCTACAATGAGCAGTTCTTC
CASSALAGGGYNEQFF
>TRBV24-1|-|TRBJ2-3|-|13
TGTGCCACGGTGGACACTAGCACAGATACGCAGTATTTT
CATVDTSTDTQYF
>TRBV28|-|TRBJ2-5|TRBD2|18
TGTGCCAGCAGCCGGGTCCGACTAGCGGGAGGGAATTGGGAGACCCAGTACTTC
CASSRVRLAGGNWETQYF
>TRBV25-1|few|TRBJ2-7|TRBD2|12
TGTGCCAGCAGTCCCCAGGGACTAGACCACTCCTTC
CASSPQGLDHSF
>TRBV30|-|TRBJ2-1|-|13
TGTGCCTGGTCGGGACTGACAATCCTTGAGCAGTTCTTC
CAWSGLTILEQFF
>TRBV20-1|many|TRBJ2-3|-|12
TGCAGTGCTGGGACTTCCACAGATACGCAGTATTTT
CSAGTSTDTQYF
>TRBV12-3/TRBV12-4|many|TRBJ1-1|-|15
TGTGCCAGCAGTTTCGGGGTTACAATGAACACTGAAGCTTTCTTT
CASSFGVTMNTEAFF
>TRBV7-3|few|TRBJ2-7|TRBD1|18
TGTGCCAGCAGCTTAAACGGGGCAGGGGGCTTGCTCCGATACGAGCAGTACTTC
CASSLNGAGGLLRYEQYF
>TRBV20-1|-|TRBJ2-3|TRBD2|16
TGCAGTGTCCCGGCACAACTAGCGGGAGTTGGAGATACGCAGTATTTT
CSVPAQLAGVGDTQYF
>TRBV24-1|many|TRBJ2-5|-|13
TGTGCCACTGCTTCGGCGGTCCAAGAGACCCAGTACTTC
CATASAVQETQYF
>TRBV5-1|-|TRBJ2-1|TRBD2|16
TGCGCCAGCAGCTCGTCCGGGACTAGCGTTAACAATGAGCAGTTCTTC
CASSSSGTSVNNEQFF
>TRBV20-1|few|TRBJ2-7|TRBD1|13
TGCAGTGGCGGGCGGGACAGGGTTAACGAGCAGTACTTC
CSGGRDRVNEQYF
>TRBV29-1|few|TRBJ2-3|-|14
TGCAGCGTGGAGACCGGGACCCCAACAGATACGCAGTATTTT
CSVETGTPTDTQYF
>TRBV29-1|many|TRBJ1-5|-|12
TGCAGCGTTCAGGGGACAAATCAGCCCCAGCATTTT
CSVQGTNQPQHF
>TRBV13|-|TRBJ2-7|TRBD2|15
TGTGCCAGCAGCTTAAGTGAGCGGGAGCACTACGAGCAGTACTTC
CASSLSEREHYEQYF
>TRBV7-9|once|TRBJ2-5|TRBD2|16
TGTGCCAGCAGCTGGGGGAAGGCGGGAGAAGGGGAGACCCAGTACTTC
CASSWGKAGEGETQYF
>TRBV11-2|many|TRBJ2-1|TRBD2|15
TGTGCCAGCAGCCGGCTAGCGGGTTCCTACAATGAGCAGTTCTTC
CASSRLAGSYNEQFF
>TRBV20-1|few|TRBJ2-3|-|11
TGCAGTGCTAACTTACTGGATACGCAGTATTTT
CSANLLDTQYF
>TRBV20-1|-|TRBJ1-1|TRBD1|16
TGCAGTGCACCGCTGCCGGGACAGAGACTGAACACTGAAGCTTTCTTT
CSAPLPGQRLNTEAFF
>TRBV11-2|few|TRBJ2-7|-|12
TGTGCCAGCAGCTCAGCCGACTACGAGCAGTACTTC
CASSSADYEQYF
>TRBV5-1|few|TRBJ2-7|-|14
TGCGCCAGCAGCGAAGCGGCATGGGCCTACGAGCAGTACTTC
CASSEAAWAYEQYF
>TRBV29-1|-|TRBJ2-3|-|12
TGCAGCGTTGTCCCGACCACAGATAGGCAGTATTTT
CSVVPTTDRQYF
>TRBV29-1|many|TRBJ2-5|-|14
TGCAGCGTTGACGGTGGCAGGCTCCAAGAGACCCAGTACTTC
CSVDGGRLQETQYF
>TRBV29-1|few|TRBJ2-7|TRBD2|15
TGCAGCGTTGTAGGGCTAGCGGAAAGCTCCTACGAGCAGTACTTC
CSVVGLAESSYEQYF